The TCR beta chain under discussion was sequenced for a study of cytomegalovirus exposure and HLA in healthy donors. Across the study: The roughly 670 first-cohort repertoires shared a platform with the approximately 130 validation repertoires, as reported in a later analysis.

For this clone: Its target is not known.

General observations from the study: TCR sequences were mostly rare, though some public TCRs occurred in many donors. Confirmation in vitro established that a few CMV-associated chains were specific for CMV antigens. Researchers counted 150 to 200 TCR beta chains as cytomegalovirus-associated.

The table came from immunoSEQ multiplex PCR; TCRdb's copy has only in-frame clones and leaves some out. The table lists 65,000 to 90,000 clones, approximately 95% of them singletons. Germline V gene data show CDR1 as LNHDA and CDR2 as SQIVND (reference sequence). This CDR3 is built from 15 residues. V was trimmed by 3 bases and J by 5 bases, leaving 14 bases between them. The sequence derives from a man between 18 and 29 years old in good health and CMV-seronegative. The rearrangement links TRBV19 to TRBJ2-1; no clear D. Sequencing was carried out using PBMCs. The CDR3 coding sequence is TGTGCCAGTAGTATTCGCGACCTAACTAACAATGAGCAGTTCTTC. Protein product: CASSIRDLTNNEQFF.